The rows below give T cell receptor beta chains drawn from one sample of a study of lymphopenia after photon versus proton radiotherapy. Data came from immunoSEQ multiplex PCR; TCRdb stores just in-frame clones and leaves some out. The sample includes 150,000 to 200,000 clones, approximately 91% seen only once; the top ten take around 5.1%. The material sequenced was peripheral blood, taken from a patient treated with photon-based radiotherapy. The receptor source for this set is a man aged 50 or older with gastric cancer. Each CDR3 is given with its conserved first and last residue. The D gene is left open where the match is weak. Clone size is not always given. Where it is, it says once, few, many or a class for expanded clones.

cdr3_aa: CASSSTVNTEAFF; cdr3_nt: TGTGCCAGTAGTTCCACGGTGAACACTGAAGCTTTCTTT; j_call: TRBJ1-1; d_call: NA; v_call: TRBV19; clone_size: NA
cdr3_aa: CASRDRVYEQYF; cdr3_nt: TGTGCCAGCCGGGACAGGGTCTACGAGCAGTACTTC; j_call: TRBJ2-7; d_call: TRBD1; v_call: TRBV2; clone_size: NA
cdr3_aa: CASRVLAGINYNEQFF; cdr3_nt: TGTGCCAGCAGGGTGCTAGCGGGCATTAATTACAATGAGCAGTTCTTC; j_call: TRBJ2-1; d_call: TRBD2; v_call: TRBV7-8; clone_size: NA
cdr3_aa: CASCPSNSYEQYF; cdr3_nt: TGTGCCAGTTGCCCCTCAAACTCCTACGAGCAGTACTTC; j_call: TRBJ2-7; d_call: NA; v_call: TRBV19; clone_size: NA
cdr3_aa: CASSPITRNTEAFF; cdr3_nt: TGTGCCAGCTCACCCATCACTCGGAACACTGAAGCTTTCTTT; j_call: TRBJ1-1; d_call: NA; v_call: TRBV18; clone_size: NA
cdr3_aa: CSVEILAGSYNEQFF; cdr3_nt: TGCAGCGTTGAAATACTAGCGGGGAGCTACAATGAGCAGTTCTTC; j_call: TRBJ2-1; d_call: TRBD2; v_call: TRBV29-1; clone_size: once
cdr3_aa: CASSPRGDYEQYF; cdr3_nt: TGTGCCAGCAGCCCCAGGGGGGACTACGAGCAGTACTTC; j_call: TRBJ2-7; d_call: NA; v_call: TRBV14; clone_size: NA
cdr3_aa: CASSLGQGISVQHF; cdr3_nt: TGTGCCAGCAGCTTGGGACAGGGGATCTCCGTCCAGCATTTT; j_call: TRBJ1-5; d_call: TRBD1; v_call: TRBV7-2; clone_size: NA
cdr3_aa: CASSAPGLGASEQYF; cdr3_nt: TGTGCCAGCAGCGCCCCGGGCCTGGGGGCCTCCGAGCAGTACTTC; j_call: TRBJ2-7; d_call: NA; v_call: TRBV6-6; clone_size: NA
cdr3_aa: CASSNTGYGYTF; cdr3_nt: TGTGCCAGTAGTAATACAGGATATGGCTACACCTTC; j_call: TRBJ1-2; d_call: NA; v_call: TRBV19; clone_size: NA
cdr3_aa: CASSLENYGYTF; cdr3_nt: TGTGCCAGCAGCTTAGAGAACTATGGCTACACCTTC; j_call: TRBJ1-2; d_call: NA; v_call: TRBV7-2; clone_size: large
cdr3_aa: CASSKDSPSYEQYF; cdr3_nt: TGTGCCAGCAGCAAGGACAGCCCATCCTACGAGCAGTACTTC; j_call: TRBJ2-7; d_call: NA; v_call: TRBV7-2; clone_size: NA
cdr3_aa: CASSLADRGPYEQYF; cdr3_nt: TGTGCCAGCAGCTTGGCAGACAGGGGCCCTTACGAGCAGTACTTC; j_call: TRBJ2-7; d_call: TRBD1; v_call: TRBV5-6; clone_size: NA
cdr3_aa: CASSSPSGLAGVTDTQYF; cdr3_nt: TGTGCCAGCAGTTCCCCGTCGGGACTAGCGGGAGTCACAGATACGCAGTATTTT; j_call: TRBJ2-3; d_call: TRBD2; v_call: TRBV27; clone_size: NA
cdr3_aa: CASSLRTSGRDEQYF; cdr3_nt: TGTGCCAGCAGCCTGAGGACTAGCGGGAGGGACGAGCAGTACTTC; j_call: TRBJ2-7; d_call: TRBD2; v_call: TRBV14; clone_size: NA
cdr3_aa: CASSLGTSGINSYEQYF; cdr3_nt: TGCGCCAGCAGCTTGGGGACTAGCGGGATCAACTCCTACGAGCAGTACTTC; j_call: TRBJ2-7; d_call: TRBD2; v_call: TRBV5-1; clone_size: NA
cdr3_aa: CASSASANTEAFF; cdr3_nt: TGTGCCAGCAGTGCGTCGGCTAACACTGAAGCTTTCTTT; j_call: TRBJ1-1; d_call: NA; v_call: TRBV6-4; clone_size: NA
cdr3_aa: CASSPPGLAGGRETQYF; cdr3_nt: TGCGCCAGCAGCCCACCGGGACTAGCGGGAGGGAGGGAGACCCAGTACTTC; j_call: TRBJ2-5; d_call: TRBD2; v_call: TRBV5-1; clone_size: NA
cdr3_aa: CASSLEVAGHQFF; cdr3_nt: TGTGCCAGCAGCTTAGAAGTTGCGGGGCACCAGTTCTTC; j_call: TRBJ2-1; d_call: NA; v_call: TRBV11-2; clone_size: NA
cdr3_aa: CASSLGTRRGSLRGVNTEAFF; cdr3_nt: TGTGCCAGCAGCTTAGGAACACGACGAGGTAGTTTGCGGGGGGTGAACACTGAAGCTTTCTTT; j_call: TRBJ1-1; d_call: NA; v_call: TRBV7-8; clone_size: once
cdr3_aa: CASTLGSGSRYNEQFF; cdr3_nt: TGCGCCAGCACCCTTGGAAGCGGGAGCAGGTACAATGAGCAGTTCTTC; j_call: TRBJ2-1; d_call: TRBD2; v_call: TRBV5-1; clone_size: NA
cdr3_aa: CASSPGTGFLAKNIQYF; cdr3_nt: TGTGCCAGCAGTCCCGGGACAGGGTTCTTAGCCAAAAACATTCAGTACTTC; j_call: TRBJ2-4; d_call: TRBD1; v_call: TRBV27; clone_size: NA
cdr3_aa: CASSSGTTETQYF; cdr3_nt: TGTGCCAGCAGCTCCGGGACTACGGAGACCCAGTACTTC; j_call: TRBJ2-5; d_call: TRBD2; v_call: TRBV11-2; clone_size: once
cdr3_aa: CASNKKAGQETQYF; cdr3_nt: TGTGCCAGCAATAAAAAAGCGGGGCAAGAGACCCAGTACTTC; j_call: TRBJ2-5; d_call: TRBD2; v_call: TRBV27; clone_size: NA
cdr3_aa: CSVPLQRERADTQYF; cdr3_nt: TGCAGCGTGCCCCTTCAGCGGGAGAGGGCAGATACGCAGTATTTT; j_call: TRBJ2-3; d_call: TRBD2; v_call: TRBV29-1; clone_size: NA
cdr3_aa: CASSVLPTQGFGNTIYF; cdr3_nt: TGTGCCAGCAGCGTCCTGCCTACACAGGGGTTTGGAAACACCATATATTTT; j_call: TRBJ1-3; d_call: TRBD1; v_call: TRBV9; clone_size: few
cdr3_aa: CASSLSGTRMYEQYF; cdr3_nt: TGCGCCAGCAGCCTGTCCGGGACGCGGATGTACGAGCAGTACTTC; j_call: TRBJ2-7; d_call: NA; v_call: TRBV4-1; clone_size: NA
cdr3_aa: CASSPGLVSEQYF; cdr3_nt: TGTGCCAGCAGCCCCGGACTAGTATCCGAGCAGTACTTC; j_call: TRBJ2-7; d_call: TRBD2; v_call: TRBV7-7; clone_size: NA
cdr3_aa: CASNLAGDRYNEQFF; cdr3_nt: TGTGCCAGCAACCTGGCGGGGGACAGATACAATGAGCAGTTCTTC; j_call: TRBJ2-1; d_call: NA; v_call: TRBV28; clone_size: few
cdr3_aa: CAWSVQGGTETQYF; cdr3_nt: TGTGCCTGGAGTGTACAAGGGGGCACAGAGACCCAGTACTTC; j_call: TRBJ2-5; d_call: TRBD1; v_call: TRBV30; clone_size: NA
cdr3_aa: CASSYRGFGGEQFF; cdr3_nt: TGTGCCAGCAGTTACAGGGGGTTTGGGGGTGAGCAGTTCTTC; j_call: TRBJ2-1; d_call: NA; v_call: TRBV6-5; clone_size: NA
cdr3_aa: CASSLWSTSRANTEAFF; cdr3_nt: TGTGCCAGCAGCTTATGGTCCACGAGCAGGGCGAACACTGAAGCTTTCTTT; j_call: TRBJ1-1; d_call: NA; v_call: TRBV7-9; clone_size: NA
cdr3_aa: CSVEGRLNTEAFF; cdr3_nt: TGCAGCGTTGAAGGGCGGTTGAACACTGAAGCTTTCTTT; j_call: TRBJ1-1; d_call: NA; v_call: TRBV29-1; clone_size: NA
cdr3_aa: CASSQTIPAVEAFF; cdr3_nt: TGTGCCAGCAGCCAGACCATCCCCGCAGTTGAAGCTTTCTTT; j_call: TRBJ1-1; d_call: NA; v_call: TRBV4-2; clone_size: few
cdr3_aa: CASSQGSTNEKLFF; cdr3_nt: TGTGCCAGCAGCCAAGGGTCAACTAATGAAAAACTGTTTTTT; j_call: TRBJ1-4; d_call: NA; v_call: TRBV5-6; clone_size: NA
cdr3_aa: CASSLEIGPRTYEQYF; cdr3_nt: TGTGCCAGCAGCTTAGAAATAGGCCCAAGAACCTACGAGCAGTACTTC; j_call: TRBJ2-7; d_call: NA; v_call: TRBV13; clone_size: NA
cdr3_aa: CASSLAGGYVEKLFF; cdr3_nt: TGCGCCAGCAGCCTGGCAGGGGGCTATGTTGAAAAACTGTTTTTT; j_call: TRBJ1-4; d_call: TRBD1; v_call: TRBV5-1; clone_size: NA
cdr3_aa: CASSLTSGREKTQYF; cdr3_nt: TGTGCCAGCAGCTTGACTAGCGGGAGAGAGAAGACCCAGTACTTC; j_call: TRBJ2-5; d_call: TRBD2; v_call: TRBV7-9; clone_size: NA
cdr3_aa: CASSSPPGTGVYEQYF; cdr3_nt: TGTGCCAGCAGCTCCCCCCCCGGGACAGGAGTCTACGAGCAGTACTTC; j_call: TRBJ2-7; d_call: TRBD1; v_call: TRBV5-5; clone_size: NA
cdr3_aa: CASRRFSTDTQYF; cdr3_nt: TGTGCCAGCAGGCGCTTTAGCACAGATACGCAGTATTTT; j_call: TRBJ2-3; d_call: NA; v_call: TRBV6-5; clone_size: NA
cdr3_aa: CASSDYGDPDEKLFF; cdr3_nt: TGTGCCAGCAGCGATTATGGGGACCCGGACGAAAAACTGTTTTTT; j_call: TRBJ1-4; d_call: NA; v_call: TRBV7-9; clone_size: NA
cdr3_aa: CATSRVGTQGEFF; cdr3_nt: TGTGCCACCAGCAGAGTGGGAACACAGGGGGAGTTCTTC; j_call: TRBJ2-1; d_call: TRBD1; v_call: TRBV15; clone_size: NA
cdr3_aa: CASSPRGSYNEQFF; cdr3_nt: TGTGCCAGCAGCCCCCGGGGTAGCTACAATGAGCAGTTCTTC; j_call: TRBJ2-1; d_call: NA; v_call: TRBV11-2; clone_size: NA
cdr3_aa: CASSQDRGGGGYTF; cdr3_nt: TGTGCCAGCAGCCAAGACCGCGGGGGTGGAGGCTACACCTTC; j_call: TRBJ1-2; d_call: NA; v_call: TRBV14; clone_size: once
cdr3_aa: CASSQDSGTGSEQYF; cdr3_nt: TGTGCCAGCAGCCAAGACTCCGGGACAGGTTCCGAGCAGTACTTC; j_call: TRBJ2-7; d_call: TRBD1; v_call: TRBV4-2; clone_size: NA
cdr3_aa: CAWSRGLSYNEQFF; cdr3_nt: TGTGCCTGGAGTCGGGGACTTTCCTACAATGAGCAGTTCTTC; j_call: TRBJ2-1; d_call: NA; v_call: TRBV30; clone_size: NA
cdr3_aa: CASSSSPGTGFDQPQHF; cdr3_nt: TGTGCCAGTAGTTCCTCCCCCGGGACAGGGTTCGATCAGCCCCAGCATTTT; j_call: TRBJ1-5; d_call: TRBD1; v_call: TRBV19; clone_size: few
cdr3_aa: CASSLVHGSLAGNTGELFF; cdr3_nt: TGTGCCAGCAGCTTGGTTCATGGTAGTCTAGCGGGAAACACCGGGGAGCTGTTTTTT; j_call: TRBJ2-2; d_call: TRBD2; v_call: TRBV7-9; clone_size: NA
cdr3_aa: CASSQVFQGTSYEQYF; cdr3_nt: TGTGCCAGCAGCCAAGTATTTCAGGGGACCTCCTACGAGCAGTACTTC; j_call: TRBJ2-7; d_call: NA; v_call: TRBV14; clone_size: NA
cdr3_aa: CASSQFVYNEQFF; cdr3_nt: TGTGCCAGCAGCCAATTTGTCTACAATGAGCAGTTCTTC; j_call: TRBJ2-1; d_call: NA; v_call: TRBV4-2; clone_size: NA
cdr3_aa: CAWNLASTDTQYF; cdr3_nt: TGTGCCTGGAACTTGGCGAGCACAGATACGCAGTATTTT; j_call: TRBJ2-3; d_call: NA; v_call: TRBV30; clone_size: once
cdr3_aa: CASSPSTPRGKDEQYF; cdr3_nt: TGCGCCAGCAGCCCCTCGACCCCCAGGGGGAAGGACGAGCAGTACTTC; j_call: TRBJ2-7; d_call: TRBD1; v_call: TRBV5-1; clone_size: NA
cdr3_aa: CASSVGRAYEQYF; cdr3_nt: TGTGCCAGCAGTGTAGGCAGGGCCTACGAGCAGTACTTC; j_call: TRBJ2-7; d_call: NA; v_call: TRBV6-1; clone_size: once
cdr3_aa: CASSFVGGTSGTGELFF; cdr3_nt: TGTGCCAGCAGTTTCGTAGGGGGGACTAGCGGCACCGGGGAGCTGTTTTTT; j_call: TRBJ2-2; d_call: TRBD2; v_call: TRBV28; clone_size: NA